The TCR beta chain described here comes from a study of memory CD4+ T cells and cytomegalovirus serostatus. Single viable CD3+CD4+CD8-CD45RO+ cells were sorted as the memory CD4+ T cells. Assay used: immunoSEQ multiplex PCR; TCRdb lists only in-frame clones, some missing. The sample holds about 42,000 clones; approximately 84% are singletons and the top ten take under 0.7%. This clonotype was sampled from an adult in good health and CMV-seronegative. The sequenced sample was memory CD4+ T cells from blood.

CDR3 sequence: CASSDRGSNSPLHF. CDR3 coding DNA: TGTGCCAGCAGTGACAGAGGCAGCAATTCACCCCTCCACTTT. The rearrangement links TRBV2 to TRBJ1-6; D call uncertain. This CDR3 region has 14 residues. V shed 3 bases and J shed 7 bases, with 10 bases lying between them. CDR1 is SNHLY and CDR2 is FYNNEI in the germline V gene. Using reference TRBV2 and TRBJ1-6 for the parts outside the CDR3, the full variable domain is EPEVTQTPSHQVTQMGQEVILRCVPISNHLYFYWYRQILGQKVEFLVSFYNNEISEKSEIFDDQFSVERPDGSNFTLKIRSTKLEDSAMYFCASSDRGSNSPLHFGNGTRLTVT.